This T cell receptor beta chain is drawn from a study of blood T cell repertoires in COVID-19. Study details: Samples representing acute and convalescent COVID-19 were sourced from the United States, Italy and Spain. PBMCs, B-cell-depleted T cells, or T cells provided the cDNA or gDNA that made up the material.

The CDR3 totals 13 residues. The V and J ends lost 2 bases and 2 bases respectively, with 6 bases between them. In germline, CDR1 is SGHDT, CDR2 YYEEEE. In the original processing: Estimation of nucleated cell counts was performed using reference gene primer amplification. Profiled with immunoSEQ multiplex PCR; TCRdb holds only in-frame clones, not every one. The V and J calls and the clone size are those of that table, but D and trimming were determined from the DNA. The profile shows 250,000 to 350,000 clones, around 86% of them singletons. The sequence was obtained from a woman aged 30 to 39 with active or convalescent COVID-19. The source material was peripheral blood. The genes are TRBV5-6 and TRBJ2-3; the D gene is possibly TRBD1 (5 bases). The CDR3 is CASSFRDTDTQYF. The CDR3 DNA is TGTGCCAGCAGCTTCAGGGACACAGATACGCAGTATTTT.